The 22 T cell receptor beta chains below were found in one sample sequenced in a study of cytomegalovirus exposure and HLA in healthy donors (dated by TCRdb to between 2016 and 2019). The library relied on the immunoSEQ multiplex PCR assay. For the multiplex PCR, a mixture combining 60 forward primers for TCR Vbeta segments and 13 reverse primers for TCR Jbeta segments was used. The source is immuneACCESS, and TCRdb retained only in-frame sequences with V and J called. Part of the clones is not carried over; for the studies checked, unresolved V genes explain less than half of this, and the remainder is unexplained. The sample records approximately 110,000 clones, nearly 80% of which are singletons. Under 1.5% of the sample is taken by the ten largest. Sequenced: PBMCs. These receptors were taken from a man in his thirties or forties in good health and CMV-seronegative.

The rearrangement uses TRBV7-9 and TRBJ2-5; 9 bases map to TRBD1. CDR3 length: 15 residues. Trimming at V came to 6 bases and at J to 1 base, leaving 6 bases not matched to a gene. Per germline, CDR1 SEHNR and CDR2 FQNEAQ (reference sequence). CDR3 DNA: TGTGCCAGCAGACCTAGGACAGGGGTCCAAGAGACCCAGTACTTC. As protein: CASRPRTGVQETQYF.

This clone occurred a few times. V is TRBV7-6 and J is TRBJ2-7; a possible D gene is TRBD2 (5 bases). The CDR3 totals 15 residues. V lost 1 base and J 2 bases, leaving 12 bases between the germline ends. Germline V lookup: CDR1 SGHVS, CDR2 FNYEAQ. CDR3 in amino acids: CASSLVGGLAYEQYF. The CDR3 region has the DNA TGTGCCAGCAGCTTAGTCGGCGGGCTGGCCTACGAGCAGTACTTC.

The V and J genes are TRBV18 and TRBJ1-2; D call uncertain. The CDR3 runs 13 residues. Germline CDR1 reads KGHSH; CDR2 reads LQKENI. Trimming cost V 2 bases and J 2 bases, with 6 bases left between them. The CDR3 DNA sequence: TGTGCCAGCTCACCAAGCGGAAACTATGGCTACACCTTC. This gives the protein CASSPSGNYGYTF.

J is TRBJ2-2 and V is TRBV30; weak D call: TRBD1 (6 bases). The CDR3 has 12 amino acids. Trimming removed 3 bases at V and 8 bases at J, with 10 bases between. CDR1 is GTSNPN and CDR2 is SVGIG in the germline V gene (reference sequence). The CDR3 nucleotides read TGTGCCTGGAGCCCCCAGGGGGGGGAGCTGTTTTTT. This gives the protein CAWSPQGGELFF.

The CDR3 reads CASSYSWTGGSEQYF. CDR3 nucleotides: TGTGCCAGCAGTTACTCCTGGACAGGTGGAAGCGAGCAGTACTTC. V usage is TRBV6-5 and J usage is TRBJ2-7; TRBD1 matches 7 bases. The CDR3 is made up of 15 amino acids. V lost 0 bases and J lost 6; bases outside the gene matches: 8. The germline V gene has CDR1 MNHEY and CDR2 SVGAGI.

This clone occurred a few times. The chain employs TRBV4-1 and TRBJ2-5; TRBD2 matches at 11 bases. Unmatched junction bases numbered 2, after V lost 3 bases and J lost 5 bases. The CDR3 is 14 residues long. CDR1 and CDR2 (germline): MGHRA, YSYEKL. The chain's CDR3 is CASSHRTSGETQYF. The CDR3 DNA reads TGCGCCAGCAGCCACCGGACTAGCGGGGAGACCCAGTACTTC.

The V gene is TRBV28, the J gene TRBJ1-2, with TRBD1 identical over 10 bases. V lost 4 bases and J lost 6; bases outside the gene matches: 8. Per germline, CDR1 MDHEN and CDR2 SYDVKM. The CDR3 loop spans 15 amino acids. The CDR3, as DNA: TGTGCCAGCAGTTCCGGACAGGGGGATGTAAATGGCTACACCTTC. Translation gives CASSSGQGDVNGYTF.

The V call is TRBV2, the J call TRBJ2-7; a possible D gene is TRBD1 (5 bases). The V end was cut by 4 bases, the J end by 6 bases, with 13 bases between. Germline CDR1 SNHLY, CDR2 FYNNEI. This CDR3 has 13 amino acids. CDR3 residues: CASSVRRDREQYF. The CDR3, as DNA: TGTGCCAGCAGTGTTCGCAGGGATCGCGAGCAGTACTTC.

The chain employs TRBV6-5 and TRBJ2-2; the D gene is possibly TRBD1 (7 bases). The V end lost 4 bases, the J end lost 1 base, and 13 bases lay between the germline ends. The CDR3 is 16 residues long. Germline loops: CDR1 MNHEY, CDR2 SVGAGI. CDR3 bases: TGTGCCAGCAGTTGCGGGCAGGGGGGGAACACCGGGGAGCTGTTTTTT. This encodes CASSCGQGGNTGELFF.

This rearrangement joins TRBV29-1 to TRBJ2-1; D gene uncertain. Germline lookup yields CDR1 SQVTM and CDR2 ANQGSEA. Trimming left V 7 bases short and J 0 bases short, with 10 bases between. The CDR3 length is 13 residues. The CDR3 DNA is TGCAGCGCCACAGAAAACTCCTACAATGAGCAGTTCTTC. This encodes CSATENSYNEQFF.

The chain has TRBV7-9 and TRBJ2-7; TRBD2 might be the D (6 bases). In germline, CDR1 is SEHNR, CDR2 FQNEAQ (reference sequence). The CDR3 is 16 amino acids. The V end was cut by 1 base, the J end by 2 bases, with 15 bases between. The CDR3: CASSLVGREVTYEQYF. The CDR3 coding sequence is TGTGCCAGCAGCTTAGTGGGCAGGGAGGTAACCTACGAGCAGTACTTC.

The CDR3 bases are TGTGCCATCAGTTCGTCGACAGGGGACTACAATGAGCAGTTCTTC. Translating it yields CAISSSTGDYNEQFF. The chain uses TRBV10-3 and TRBJ2-1; TRBD1 aligns across 8 bases. The trim removed 5 bases at V and 3 bases at J, leaving 6 bases unmatched. Germline CDR1 reads ENHRY; CDR2 reads SYGVKD. This CDR3 has 15 residues.

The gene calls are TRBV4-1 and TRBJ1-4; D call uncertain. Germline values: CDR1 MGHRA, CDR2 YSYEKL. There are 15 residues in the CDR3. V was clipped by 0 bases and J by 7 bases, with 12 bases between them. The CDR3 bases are TGCGCCAGCAGCCAAGAGTTCAGAACGGGTGAAAAACTGTTTTTT. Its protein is CASSQEFRTGEKLFF.

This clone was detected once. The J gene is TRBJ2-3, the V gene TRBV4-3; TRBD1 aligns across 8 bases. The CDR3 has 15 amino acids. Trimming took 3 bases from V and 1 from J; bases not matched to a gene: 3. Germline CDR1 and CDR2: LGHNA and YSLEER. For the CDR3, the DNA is TGCGCCAGCAGCCAGGCAGGGGGCGGCACAGATACGCAGTATTTT. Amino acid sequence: CASSQAGGGTDTQYF.

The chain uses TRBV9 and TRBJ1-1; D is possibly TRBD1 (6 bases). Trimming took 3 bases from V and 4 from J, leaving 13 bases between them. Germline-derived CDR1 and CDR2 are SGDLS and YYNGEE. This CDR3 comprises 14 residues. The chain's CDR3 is CASSGNRDLTEAFF. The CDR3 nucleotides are TGTGCCAGCAGCGGAAACAGGGACCTCACTGAAGCTTTCTTT.

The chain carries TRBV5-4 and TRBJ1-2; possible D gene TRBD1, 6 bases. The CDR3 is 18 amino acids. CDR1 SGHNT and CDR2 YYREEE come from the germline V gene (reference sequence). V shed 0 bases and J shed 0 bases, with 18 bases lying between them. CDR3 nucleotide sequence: TGTGCCAGCAGCTTGGCCGTCTCTAACAGGGACACTAACTATGGCTACACCTTC. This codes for CASSLAVSNRDTNYGYTF.

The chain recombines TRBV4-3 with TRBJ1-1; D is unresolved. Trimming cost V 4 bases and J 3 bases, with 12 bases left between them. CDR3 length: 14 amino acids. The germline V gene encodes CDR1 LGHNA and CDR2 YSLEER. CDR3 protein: CASSLAVLDTEAFF. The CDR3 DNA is TGCGCCAGCAGCCTCGCGGTTTTAGACACTGAAGCTTTCTTT.

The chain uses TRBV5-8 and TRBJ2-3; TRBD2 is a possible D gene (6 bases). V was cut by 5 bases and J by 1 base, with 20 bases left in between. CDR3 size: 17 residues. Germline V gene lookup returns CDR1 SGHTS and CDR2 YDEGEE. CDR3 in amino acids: CASSFGGWGLRTDTQYF. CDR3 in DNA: TGTGCCAGCAGTTTCGGCGGCTGGGGACTCCGCACAGATACGCAGTATTTT. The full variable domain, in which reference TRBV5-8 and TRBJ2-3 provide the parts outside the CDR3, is EAGVTQSPTHLIKTRGQQATLRCSPISGHTSVYWYQQALGLGLQFLLWYDEGEERNRGNFPPRFSGRQFPNYSSELNVNALELEDSALYLCASSFGGWGLRTDTQYFGPGTRLTVL.

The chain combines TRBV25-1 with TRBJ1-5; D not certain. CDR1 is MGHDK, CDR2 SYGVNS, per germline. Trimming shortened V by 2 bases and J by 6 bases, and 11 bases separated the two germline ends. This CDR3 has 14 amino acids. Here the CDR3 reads CASSETGAGQPQHF. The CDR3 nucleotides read TGTGCCAGCAGTGAAACGGGAGCGGGTCAGCCCCAGCATTTT.

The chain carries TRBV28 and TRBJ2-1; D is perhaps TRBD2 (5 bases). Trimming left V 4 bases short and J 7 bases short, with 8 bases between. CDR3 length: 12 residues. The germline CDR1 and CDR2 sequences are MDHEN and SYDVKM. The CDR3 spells CASSWTRNEQFF. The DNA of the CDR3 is TGTGCCAGCAGTTGGACTCGTAATGAGCAGTTCTTC.

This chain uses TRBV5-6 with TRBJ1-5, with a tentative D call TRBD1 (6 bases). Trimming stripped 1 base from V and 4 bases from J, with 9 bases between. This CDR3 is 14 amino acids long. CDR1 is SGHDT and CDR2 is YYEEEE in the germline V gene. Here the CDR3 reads CASSLFDRNQPQHF. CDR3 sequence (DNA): TGTGCCAGCAGCTTGTTTGACAGGAATCAGCCCCAGCATTTT.

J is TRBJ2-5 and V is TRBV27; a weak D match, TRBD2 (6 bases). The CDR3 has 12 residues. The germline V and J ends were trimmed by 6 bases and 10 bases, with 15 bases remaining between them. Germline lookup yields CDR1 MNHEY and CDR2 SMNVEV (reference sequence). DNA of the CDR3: TGTGCCAGCAGCTCTATTTCCGGGGGCCAGTACTTC. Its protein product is CASSSISGGQYF.